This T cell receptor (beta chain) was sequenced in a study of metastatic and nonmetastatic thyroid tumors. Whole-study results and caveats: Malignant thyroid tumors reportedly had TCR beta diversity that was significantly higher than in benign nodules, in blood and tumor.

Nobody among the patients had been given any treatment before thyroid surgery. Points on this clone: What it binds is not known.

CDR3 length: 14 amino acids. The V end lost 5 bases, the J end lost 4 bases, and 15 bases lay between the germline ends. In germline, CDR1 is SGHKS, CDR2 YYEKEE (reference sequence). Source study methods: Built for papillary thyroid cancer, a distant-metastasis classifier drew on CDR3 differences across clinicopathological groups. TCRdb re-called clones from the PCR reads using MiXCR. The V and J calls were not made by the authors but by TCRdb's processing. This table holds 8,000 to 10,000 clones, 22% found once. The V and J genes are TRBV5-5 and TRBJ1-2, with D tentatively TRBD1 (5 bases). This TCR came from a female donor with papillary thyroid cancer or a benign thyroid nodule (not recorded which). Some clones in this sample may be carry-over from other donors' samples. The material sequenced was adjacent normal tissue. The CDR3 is CASRPVGQSYGYTF. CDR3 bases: TGTGCCAGCAGGCCGGTGGGGCAGAGCTATGGCTACACCTTC. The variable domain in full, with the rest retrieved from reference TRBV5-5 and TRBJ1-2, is DAGVTQSPTHLIKTRGQQVTLRCSPISGHKSVSWYQQVLGQGPQFIFQYYEKEERGRGNFPDRFSARQFPNYSSELNVNALLLGDSALYLCASRPVGQSYGYTFGSGTRLTVV.